Here is one T cell receptor (beta chain) with its context. This sample is part of a study of T-cell memory formation after mild COVID-19. Trimming removed 0 bases at V and 8 bases at J, with 15 bases between. The CDR3 length is 15 residues. Germline V gene sequence: CDR1 SGHRS, CDR2 YFSETQ. TCRdb independently ran MiXCR on the 5' RACE reads; one entry per CDR3 protein. The repertoire holds 150,000 to 200,000 distinct CDR3 sequences, with roughly 31% as singletons. Sequenced input: PBMCs or a T cell subset sorted from them (not recorded which). The origin of this receptor is an adult woman who had mild COVID-19 (a few samples of this study predate the infection). Cell type and time point are not known. The V and J genes are TRBV5-1 and TRBJ2-1; D is possibly TRBD2 (6 bases). This CDR3 is CASSLGGRPFDEQFF. As DNA, the CDR3 is TGCGCCAGCAGCTTGGGAGGGAGGCCTTTTGATGAGCAGTTCTTC.